Listed here are 14 T cell receptor beta chains from one sample, sequenced in a study of spatial heterogeneity in lung cancer. Time point of the sample: sample taken at primary tumor resection. Unsorted tumor, nontumor lung tissue or cryopreserved PBMC supplied the whole RNA. One entry per CDR3 protein results from TCRdb running MiXCR on the 5' RACE reads. The sample lists more than 75,000 distinct CDR3 sequences, roughly 12% occurring once. Sample: PBMCs, taken at surgery. The receptors were sampled from a male donor with early-stage non-small cell lung cancer.

V is TRBV5-4 and J is TRBJ2-7; 12 nucleotides align to TRBD1. The CDR3 extends over 15 amino acids. The V and J ends lost 0 bases and 5 bases, in that order; junction bases with no gene match: 3. Per germline, CDR1 SGHNT and CDR2 YYREEE (reference sequence). This CDR3 reads CASSLEGQGADEQYF. Here the CDR3 DNA reads TGTGCCAGCAGCTTGGAGGGACAGGGGGCCGACGAGCAGTACTTC.

This clonotype was found a few times. This chain links TRBV2 with TRBJ2-7, with D uncertain. Trimming took off 3 bases at V and 4 bases at J, with 4 bases between the two ends. Germline CDR1 SNHLY, CDR2 FYNNEI. The CDR3 extends over 11 amino acids. The CDR3 DNA reads TGTGCCAGCAGTGACGAGTACGAGCAGTACTTC. Encoded protein: CASSDEYEQYF. The whole variable domain, remainder taken from reference TRBV2 and TRBJ2-7, is EPEVTQTPSHQVTQMGQEVILRCVPISNHLYFYWYRQILGQKVEFLVSFYNNEISEKSEIFDDQFSVERPDGSNFTLKIRSTKLEDSAMYFCASSDEYEQYFGPGTRLTVT.

The sample holds a few counts of this clonotype. The chain uses TRBV25-1 and TRBJ1-1; 9 bases agree with TRBD1. V lost 6 bases to trimming and J lost 4 bases; unmatched junction nucleotides: 9. CDR3 length: 15 amino acids. Germline CDR1 reads MGHDK; CDR2 reads SYGVNS. CDR3 sequence (DNA): TGTGCCAGCAGGGGCGGGACAGGGAGGAGCACTGAAGCTTTCTTT. Translated, it gives CASRGGTGRSTEAFF.

This clonotype was seen many times. The chain employs TRBV7-2 and TRBJ2-7; TRBD1 is a possible D gene (5 bases). Germline CDR1 and CDR2: SGHTA and FQGNSA. The CDR3 length is 12 residues. Trimming took 4 bases from V and 7 from J, leaving 11 bases between them. DNA for the CDR3: TGTGCCAGCAGCTCTTCAGGGCTGGAGCAGTACTTC. Residues: CASSSSGLEQYF.

The chain couples TRBV14 to TRBJ1-1, with D possibly TRBD1 on 5 matching bases. V was trimmed by 1 base and J by 6 bases, leaving 21 bases between them. CDR1 and CDR2 (germline): SGHDN, FVKESK. CDR3 size: 17 residues. The CDR3 region has the DNA TGTGCCAGCAGCCAAGGGGGCGGGAAACCCCCGTGGGCTGAAGCTTTCTTT. Its protein is CASSQGGGKPPWAEAFF.

The table lists this clonotype with many counts. This chain joins TRBV29-1 and TRBJ1-1; TRBD1 might be the D (5 bases). The germline CDR1 and CDR2 sequences are SQVTM and ANQGSEA. The length of the CDR3 is 16 residues. V dropped 4 bases and J dropped 1 base, with 19 bases sitting between them. CDR3 region: CSVAVREASSNTEAFF. CDR3 DNA: TGCAGCGTTGCCGTCAGGGAGGCCTCCTCGAACACTGAAGCTTTCTTT.

This clonotype showed up many times. This chain connects TRBV5-1 to TRBJ2-1; TRBD1 matches at 8 bases. Germline V gene sequence: CDR1 SGHRS, CDR2 YFSETQ. The CDR3 consists of 15 residues. V shed 0 bases and J 7 bases; nucleotides not matched to a gene: 6. CDR3 DNA: TGCGCCAGCAGCTTGGGGGACAGGTCTACGAATGAGCAGTTCTTC. Its translation: CASSLGDRSTNEQFF.

This clonotype was detected a few times. The chain is built from TRBV15 and TRBJ2-4, with 7 positions matching TRBD1. The germline V gene encodes CDR1 LNHNV and CDR2 YYDKDF (reference sequence). Germline trimming cut 0 bases from V and 7 bases from J; bases unmatched to any gene: 6. The CDR3 totals 15 residues. CDR3 protein: CATSRDKGQLNIQYF. CDR3 nucleotide sequence: TGTGCCACCAGCAGAGATAAGGGACAGCTCAACATTCAGTACTTC. The whole variable domain, remainder taken from reference TRBV15 and TRBJ2-4, is DAMVIQNPRYQVTQFGKPVTLSCSQTLNHNVMYWYQQKSSQAPKLLFHYYDKDFNNEADTPDNFQSRRPNTSFCFLDIRSPGLGDTAMYLCATSRDKGQLNIQYFGAGTRLSVL.

This clonotype occurred a few times. J is TRBJ2-3 and V is TRBV23-1, with D unresolved. TRBV23-1 is designated an ORF whose function remains uncertain. This CDR3 is 13 amino acids long. Trimming removed 2 bases at V and 1 base at J, with 4 bases between. Here the CDR3 DNA reads TGCGCCAGCAGTCAACTCTGCACAGATACGCAGTATTTT. Its translation: CASSQLCTDTQYF.

This clonotype was observed many times. The V gene is TRBV6-6, the J gene TRBJ1-1; D is unclear. Germline CDR1 reads MNHNY; CDR2 reads SVGAGI (reference sequence). Deletions cut 2 bases from V and 0 bases from J, with 7 bases between. CDR3 length: 14 amino acids. CDR3 sequence: CASSYGQMNTEAFF. For the CDR3, the DNA is TGTGCCAGCAGTTACGGGCAGATGAACACTGAAGCTTTCTTT.

The chain combines TRBV15 with TRBJ2-1; 7 bases line up with TRBD1. Germline lookup yields CDR1 LNHNV and CDR2 YYDKDF (reference sequence). The CDR3 sequence is 14 residues long. J lost 5 bases, V lost 1 base, and 2 bases had no gene match. The CDR3 DNA reads as TGTGCCACCAGCAGAGGGACAGGAGACAATGAGCAGTTCTTC. As protein: CATSRGTGDNEQFF.

This rearrangement joins TRBV5-1 to TRBJ2-1; 7 nucleotides match TRBD1. CDR3 size: 15 residues. Germline values: CDR1 SGHRS, CDR2 YFSETQ. The junction had 9 bases not matched to a gene; V was cut back by 2 bases and J by 7 bases. In nucleotides, the CDR3 is TGCGCCAGCAGCTTACAGGGGAGTACTGAGAATGAGCAGTTCTTC. Amino acids: CASSLQGSTENEQFF.

V usage is TRBV6-1 and J usage is TRBJ1-4, with D unresolved. The length of the CDR3 is 14 residues. Germline lookup yields CDR1 MNHNS and CDR2 SASEGT. Trimming removed 6 bases at V and 1 base at J, with 9 bases between. The CDR3 loop is CASRNGETNEKLFF. Here the CDR3 DNA reads TGTGCCAGCAGGAACGGAGAAACTAATGAAAAACTGTTTTTT.

V and J are TRBV9 and TRBJ1-1; no clear D gene. V shed 4 bases and J shed 2 bases, with 12 bases lying between them. This CDR3 region has 14 residues. Germline CDR1 is SGDLS and CDR2 is YYNGEE. The CDR3, as DNA: TGTGCCAGCAGCCCCCGGAGTGAAAACACTGAAGCTTTCTTT. It encodes CASSPRSENTEAFF.